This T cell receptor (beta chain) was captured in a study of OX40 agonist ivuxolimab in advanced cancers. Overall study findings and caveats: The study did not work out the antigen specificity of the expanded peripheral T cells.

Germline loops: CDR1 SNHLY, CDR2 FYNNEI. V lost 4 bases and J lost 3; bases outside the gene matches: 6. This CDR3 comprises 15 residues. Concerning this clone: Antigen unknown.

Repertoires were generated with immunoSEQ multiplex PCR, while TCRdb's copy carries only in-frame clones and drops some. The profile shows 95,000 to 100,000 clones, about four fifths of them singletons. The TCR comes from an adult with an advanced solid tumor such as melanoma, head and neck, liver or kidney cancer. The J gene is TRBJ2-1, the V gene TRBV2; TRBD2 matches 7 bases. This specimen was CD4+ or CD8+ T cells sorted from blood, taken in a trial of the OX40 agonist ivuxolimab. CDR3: CASSAGAGIYNEQFF. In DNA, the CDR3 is TGTGCCAGCAGTGCAGGAGCGGGAATCTACAATGAGCAGTTCTTC.